A selection of T cell receptor beta chains follows, all from one sample in a study of blood T cell repertoires in COVID-19. Sequencing used immunoSEQ multiplex PCR; TCRdb keeps in-frame clones, though not all of them. This sample has 75,000 to 95,000 clones; roughly 89% occur once, and the top ten carry approximately 4.4%. The sample comprised peripheral blood. These receptors originate from a man between 50 and 59 years old with active COVID-19. Each CDR3 is given with its conserved first and last residue. D genes are given only for firm matches. Clone size is given for some rows only: seen once, a few or many times, or a class if the clone is expanded.

j_call: TRBJ1-1
clone_size: few
d_call: .
v_call: TRBV4-1
cdr3_aa: CASSQGSRVTEAFF
cdr3_nt: TGCGCCAGCAGCCAAGGATCCAGGGTCACTGAAGCTTTCTTT

j_call: TRBJ2-7
clone_size: .
d_call: TRBD2
v_call: TRBV28
cdr3_aa: CASSLSSGGARYEQYF
cdr3_nt: TGTGCCAGCAGCCTATCTAGCGGGGGGGCGAGATACGAGCAGTACTTC

j_call: TRBJ2-7
clone_size: once
d_call: TRBD1
v_call: TRBV11-3
cdr3_aa: CASSRDRVYHEQYF
cdr3_nt: TGTGCCAGCAGCCGGGACAGGGTATATCACGAGCAGTACTTC

j_call: TRBJ2-6
clone_size: .
d_call: .
v_call: TRBV9
cdr3_aa: CASSVEQGLGGANVLTF
cdr3_nt: TGTGCCAGCAGCGTAGAGCAGGGATTGGGTGGGGCCAACGTCCTGACTTTC

j_call: TRBJ1-4
clone_size: .
d_call: .
v_call: TRBV28
cdr3_aa: CASRPGAALREKLFF
cdr3_nt: TGTGCCAGCCGCCCTGGGGCAGCCCTGCGGGAAAAACTGTTTTTT

j_call: TRBJ1-5
clone_size: .
d_call: .
v_call: TRBV5-5
cdr3_aa: CASSLINQPQHF
cdr3_nt: TGTGCCAGCAGCTTGATAAATCAGCCCCAGCATTTT

j_call: TRBJ2-1
clone_size: .
d_call: .
v_call: TRBV27
cdr3_aa: CASSLAGSFNEQFF
cdr3_nt: TGTGCCAGCAGTTTAGCGGGATCTTTTAATGAGCAGTTCTTC

j_call: TRBJ2-1
clone_size: .
d_call: .
v_call: TRBV27
cdr3_aa: CASSFQGLRNEQFF
cdr3_nt: TGTGCCAGCAGTTTCCAGGGACTTCGCAATGAGCAGTTCTTC

j_call: TRBJ2-1
clone_size: .
d_call: .
v_call: TRBV20-1
cdr3_aa: CSAQAVIF
cdr3_nt: TGCAGTGCACAAGCGGTGATCTTC

j_call: TRBJ1-1
clone_size: .
d_call: .
v_call: TRBV13
cdr3_aa: CASSLGRPTPVNTEAFF
cdr3_nt: TGTGCCAGCAGCTTAGGCCGCCCCACCCCGGTGAACACTGAAGCTTTCTTT

j_call: TRBJ2-1
clone_size: .
d_call: .
v_call: TRBV27
cdr3_aa: CASKNQGGPSYNEQFF
cdr3_nt: TGTGCCAGCAAGAACCAGGGGGGCCCCTCCTACAATGAGCAGTTCTTC

j_call: TRBJ1-2
clone_size: .
d_call: .
v_call: TRBV18
cdr3_aa: CASSPPGNSGYGYTF
cdr3_nt: TGTGCCAGCTCACCACCCGGGAATTCGGGCTATGGCTACACCTTC

j_call: TRBJ1-6
clone_size: once
d_call: .
v_call: TRBV11-2
cdr3_aa: CASSSTGIYNSPLHF
cdr3_nt: TGTGCCAGCAGCTCAACAGGGATATATAATTCACCCCTCCACTTT

j_call: TRBJ1-3
clone_size: .
d_call: .
v_call: TRBV6-5
cdr3_aa: CASSYAPGTGNTIYF
cdr3_nt: TGTGCCAGCAGTTACGCCCCAGGTACTGGAAACACCATATATTTT

j_call: TRBJ2-5
clone_size: .
d_call: TRBD1
v_call: TRBV7-8
cdr3_aa: CASSLGTGVKETQYF
cdr3_nt: TGTGCCAGCAGCTTGGGGACAGGGGTGAAAGAGACCCAGTACTTC

j_call: TRBJ1-5
clone_size: .
d_call: TRBD1
v_call: TRBV28
cdr3_aa: CASRQGAGNQPQHF
cdr3_nt: TGTGCCAGCCGACAGGGGGCTGGCAATCAGCCCCAGCATTTT

j_call: TRBJ2-7
clone_size: .
d_call: TRBD1
v_call: TRBV3-1/TRBV3-2
cdr3_aa: CASSPRQGPHEQYF
cdr3_nt: TGTGCCAGCAGCCCGAGACAGGGACCCCACGAGCAGTACTTC

j_call: TRBJ1-6
clone_size: .
d_call: .
v_call: TRBV28
cdr3_aa: CASRRYESDNSPLHF
cdr3_nt: TGTGCCAGCAGGAGATACGAAAGCGATAATTCACCCCTCCACTTT

j_call: TRBJ1-2
clone_size: .
d_call: .
v_call: TRBV5-4
cdr3_aa: CASSALQSNYGYTF
cdr3_nt: TGTGCCAGCAGCGCCTTACAGTCGAACTATGGCTACACCTTC

j_call: TRBJ2-1
clone_size: .
d_call: TRBD2
v_call: TRBV7-2
cdr3_aa: CASSRGDYGNNEQFF
cdr3_nt: TGTGCCAGCAGCCGGGGGGACTACGGGAACAATGAGCAGTTCTTC

j_call: TRBJ1-5
clone_size: once
d_call: .
v_call: TRBV6-1
cdr3_aa: CASSDEVQHF
cdr3_nt: TGTGCCAGCAGTGACGAGGTCCAGCATTTT

j_call: TRBJ1-3
clone_size: .
d_call: TRBD1
v_call: TRBV19
cdr3_aa: CASTWDRGTGNTIYF
cdr3_nt: TGTGCCAGTACCTGGGACAGGGGGACTGGAAACACCATATATTTT

j_call: TRBJ1-3
clone_size: .
d_call: TRBD1
v_call: TRBV28
cdr3_aa: CASSFAEQGAGGNTIYF
cdr3_nt: TGTGCCAGCAGTTTTGCCGAACAGGGGGCGGGGGGAAACACCATATATTTT